The 3 T cell receptor beta chains below were found in one sample sequenced in a study of cytomegalovirus exposure and HLA in healthy donors. PCR employed 60 Vbeta and 13 Jbeta primers. Only in-frame clones appear in the TCRdb table, and some are missing; sequencing was by immunoSEQ multiplex PCR. Seen here are about 76,000 clones, 55% to 85% observed once, and the top ten hold 8.5% to 14%. The sequencing sample was made of PBMCs. Receptors were obtained from a woman aged 40 to 50 in good health and CMV-seropositive.

This chain links TRBV4-2 with TRBJ1-1; D call uncertain. Germline CDR1 LGHNA, CDR2 YNFKEQ. The V and J ends lost 0 bases and 2 bases respectively, with 10 bases between them. The CDR3 is made up of 15 amino acids. The CDR3 DNA is TGTGCCAGCAGCCAAGATGGCCACCAAAACACTGAAGCTTTCTTT. This gives the protein CASSQDGHQNTEAFF.

This clone has only one observation. The chain uses TRBV7-2 and TRBJ2-2; possible D gene TRBD2, 6 bases. This CDR3 is built from 13 residues. Trimming stripped 6 bases from V and 5 bases from J, with 10 bases between. The germline CDR1 and CDR2 sequences are SGHTA and FQGNSA. The CDR3 coding sequence is TGTGCCAGCAGGGGAGGTGGGACCGGGGAGCTGTTTTTT. Translating it yields CASRGGGTGELFF.

This clone showed up just once. This rearrangement joins TRBV2 to TRBJ2-5, with 10 bases matching TRBD1. The trim removed 6 bases at V and 3 bases at J, leaving 1 base unmatched. The length of the CDR3 is 13 residues. Germline assignment: CDR1 SNHLY and CDR2 FYNNEI. In nucleotides, the CDR3 is TGTGCCAGCAGGGGGACAGGGGAAGAGACCCAGTACTTC. Translation: CASRGTGEETQYF.